This TCR beta chain was captured by sequencing in a study of T cell responses to AZD1222 COVID-19 vaccine. Study at large: Pooled samples include second doses given at about 4 or 12 weeks.

Germline CDR1 SGHVS, CDR2 FNYEAQ. This CDR3 has 16 amino acids. Trimming removed 2 bases from V and 5 bases from J, with 15 bases in between. Study-wide findings and caveats: Donors in the cohort were predominantly white British and more often female, and clonal diversity was possibly underestimated.

TCRdb's copy holds only in-frame clones and misses some; the assay was immunoSEQ multiplex PCR. The sample carries 100,000 to 150,000 clones, approximately 90% recorded once. With respect to this clone: Antigen specificity is unknown.

The origin of this receptor is an adult in good health. The sequenced sample was peripheral blood, obtained on day 0 of AZD1222 vaccination. The chain uses TRBV7-6 and TRBJ2-2; D possibly corresponds to TRBD2 (5 bases). CDR3 nucleotide sequence: TGTGCCAGCAGCTTAACGTCGGCCCCGGGGACCGGGGAGCTGTTTTTT. This sequence encodes CASSLTSAPGTGELFF.